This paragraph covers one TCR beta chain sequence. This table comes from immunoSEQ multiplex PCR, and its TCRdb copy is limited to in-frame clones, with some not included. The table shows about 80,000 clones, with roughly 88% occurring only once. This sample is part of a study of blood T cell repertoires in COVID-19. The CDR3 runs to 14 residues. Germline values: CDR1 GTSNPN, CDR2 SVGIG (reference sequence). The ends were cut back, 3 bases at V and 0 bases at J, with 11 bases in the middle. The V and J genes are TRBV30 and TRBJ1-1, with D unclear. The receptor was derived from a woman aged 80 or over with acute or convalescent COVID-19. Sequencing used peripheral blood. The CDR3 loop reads CAWSRYSVNTEAFF. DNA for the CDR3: TGTGCCTGGAGCAGGTACAGTGTGAACACTGAAGCTTTCTTT.